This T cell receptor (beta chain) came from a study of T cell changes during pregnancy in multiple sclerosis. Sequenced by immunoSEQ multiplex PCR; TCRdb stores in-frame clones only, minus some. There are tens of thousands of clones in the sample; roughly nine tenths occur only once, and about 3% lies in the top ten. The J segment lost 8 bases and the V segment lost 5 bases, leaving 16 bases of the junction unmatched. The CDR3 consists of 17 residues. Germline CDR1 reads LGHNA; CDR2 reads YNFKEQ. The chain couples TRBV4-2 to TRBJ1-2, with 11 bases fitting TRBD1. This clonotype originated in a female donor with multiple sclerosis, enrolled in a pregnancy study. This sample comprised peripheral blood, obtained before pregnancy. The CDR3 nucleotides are TGTGCCAGCAGCACCCGGGACAGGGGGACCCACCCCACGGGCTACACCTTC. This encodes CASSTRDRGTHPTGYTF.